The clone carrying this T cell receptor beta chain was counted only a few times. The CDR3 is 15 amino acids. V dropped 0 bases and J dropped 5 bases, with 16 bases sitting between them. In germline, CDR1 is SQVTM, CDR2 ANQGSEA. The data are from a study of blood T cell repertoires in COVID-19. Looking at the study overall: The United States, Italy and Spain were the sources of the acute and convalescent COVID-19 samples.

Methods used by the authors: By means of reference gene primer amplification, nucleated cell counts were estimated. Data came from immunoSEQ multiplex PCR; TCRdb stores just in-frame clones and leaves some out. The V and J calls and the clone size are those of that table, but D and trimming were determined from the DNA. The table lists some 83,000 clones, approximately 86% of them singletons. The origin of this receptor is an elderly man with active or convalescent COVID-19. The chain employs TRBV29-1 and TRBJ1-1; tentative D call: TRBD1 (5 bases). The sample was peripheral blood. The CDR3: CSVEDGPWGRTEAFF. CDR3 DNA: TGCAGCGTTGAAGATGGTCCGTGGGGCAGGACTGAAGCTTTCTTT.